These 5 T cell receptor beta chains were sequenced from one sample in a study of cytomegalovirus exposure and HLA in healthy donors. A multiplex PCR was run with 60 Vbeta primers and 13 Jbeta primers. Generated by immunoSEQ multiplex PCR, the TCRdb table keeps only in-frame clones and is missing some. The sample records around 40,000 clones, around 60% being singletons. The sequenced material came from PBMCs. These receptors all come from a human donor in good health.

The rearrangement links TRBV5-4 to TRBJ1-5; 12 bases line up with TRBD1. Germline CDR1 SGHNT, CDR2 YYREEE (reference sequence). The CDR3 consists of 15 residues. With V trimmed by 4 bases and J by 5 bases, 4 bases remained unmatched. The CDR3 DNA is TGTGCCAGCAGCCGGGGACAGGGGGCTGATCAGCCCCAGCATTTT. Protein: CASSRGQGADQPQHF.

The J gene is TRBJ1-1, the V gene TRBV2; TRBD1 matches at 9 bases. Trimming cost V 5 bases and J 5 bases; bases outside gene matches: 6. This CDR3 has 14 residues. Per germline, CDR1 SNHLY and CDR2 FYNNEI. CDR3: CASSKETGGTEAFF. CDR3 DNA: TGTGCCAGCAGTAAAGAGACAGGGGGAACTGAAGCTTTCTTT.

This clone was seen a single time. The V call is TRBV2, the J call TRBJ1-1; D gene unclear. The CDR3 spans 13 residues. Germline-derived CDR1 and CDR2 are SNHLY and FYNNEI. The V gene lost 10 bases and the J gene lost 0 bases, with 12 bases spanning the gap. The CDR3 nucleotides are TGTGCCACCTCCATAAACATGAACACTGAAGCTTTCTTT. Translation: CATSINMNTEAFF.

This clone was seen a few times. This chain uses TRBV10-2 with TRBJ1-4, with D possibly being TRBD1 (6 bases). The CDR3 is 15 amino acids. Germline V gives CDR1 WSHSY, CDR2 SAAADI. V was shortened by 6 bases and J by 2 bases, with 13 bases between the two germline ends. CDR3 coding DNA: TGCGCCAGCAGACCCCTTGGGGGCACTAATGAAAAACTGTTTTTT. Its protein is CASRPLGGTNEKLFF.

The chain carries TRBV7-8 and TRBJ2-2; tentatively, D is TRBD1 (5 bases). The CDR3 length is 16 residues. V shed 5 bases and J shed 4 bases, with 17 bases lying between them. From germline, CDR1 is SGHVS and CDR2 FQNEAQ. DNA for the CDR3: TGTGCCAGCAGCCCCTCCAACAGGTTCGGCACCGGGGAGCTGTTTTTT. Its protein product is CASSPSNRFGTGELFF.